The clone carrying this TCR beta chain was detected only a few times. Its matching antigen is unknown. Mouse gene names and germline throughout. The CDR3 extends 1 residue past the end of the read, so its final part is completed from the germline J gene. Time point of the sample: mouse harvest day 7 after allogeneic transplant. Each mouse received 10^7 T-cell-depleted marrow cells plus 10^6 splenic CD5+ T cells by tail vein. This mouse GVHD model was MHC-mismatched B6 to BALB/c, profiled day 7 or 14. Survey-depth TCRbeta CDR3 sequencing reported V/J genes and productive frequencies. Measured with immunoSEQ multiplex PCR; TCRdb has only the in-frame clones, and not every one. In the table there are about 6,600 clones, roughly 50% of which are singletons. The sample is drawn from a study of tissue T cells after allogeneic stem cell transplantation. Study observations and caveats: The patient cohort was small and clinically heterogeneous, with limited sampling depth. Few T cell clones were shared across patients, but motif clusters showed tissue-specific shared signatures.

J gave up 0 bases and V 1 base, and 5 bases lay outside the gene matches. The CDR3 totals 17 residues. CDR1 is SGHSA, CDR2 FRNQAP, per germline. This clonotype originated in a female BALB/c mouse given C57BL/6 T cells with graft-versus-host disease after an allogeneic hematopoietic cell transplant. The sequenced sample was lymph node tissue. The chain couples TRBV16 to TRBJ2-3; 9 bases align to TRBD2. This CDR3 reads CASSLALGGTSAETLYF. The CDR3 DNA, read in part, is TGTGCAAGCAGCTTAGCCCTGGGGGGGACTAGTGCAGAAACGCTGTAT. The full variable domain, its missing parts supplied by reference TRBV16 and TRBJ2-3, is NAGVIQTPRHKVTGKGQEATLWCEPISGHSAVFWYRQTIVQGLEFLTYFRNQAPIDDSGMPKERFSAQMPNQSHSTLKIQSTQPQDSAVYLCASSLALGGTSAETLYFGSGTRLTVL.